Listed below are T cell receptor beta chains from one sample, sequenced in a study of cytomegalovirus exposure and HLA in healthy donors. Profiling relied on immunoSEQ multiplex PCR, and the TCRdb table lists in-frame clones only, not all of them. The table lists 90,000 or so clones, 85% of them singletons. Input material: PBMCs. The receptors shown here come from a man aged 18 to 29 in good health and CMV-seropositive. Both conserved end residues are part of each CDR3. The order of the fields is D gene, V gene, clone size, J gene, CDR3 DNA, CDR3 protein. D genes are given only for firm matches. Size values are once, few and many counts, or a class for expanded clones, and some rows have none.

d_gene: -; v_gene: TRBV6-6; abundance: few; j_gene: TRBJ1-1; CDR3nt: TGTGCCAGCAGTTACTCAGGAGCGAACACTGAAGCTTTCTTT; CDR3aa: CASSYSGANTEAFF
d_gene: TRBD2; v_gene: TRBV27; abundance: -; j_gene: TRBJ2-1; CDR3nt: TGTGCCAGCAGTTTATTGCCGCCGGGACTAGCGAAGAATGAGCAGTTCTTC; CDR3aa: CASSLLPPGLAKNEQFF
d_gene: TRBD1; v_gene: TRBV13; abundance: once; j_gene: TRBJ1-1; CDR3nt: TGTGCCAGCAGCTTAAGGGCCGACAGGGCCACTGAAGCTTTCTTT; CDR3aa: CASSLRADRATEAFF
d_gene: -; v_gene: TRBV30; abundance: -; j_gene: TRBJ2-1; CDR3nt: TGTGCCTGGAGTGTGGATAGCGGCTACAATGAGCAGTTCTTC; CDR3aa: CAWSVDSGYNEQFF
d_gene: TRBD2; v_gene: TRBV7-9; abundance: once; j_gene: TRBJ2-7; CDR3nt: TGTGCCAGCAGCCTAACTAGCGGGATTGAAGAGCAGTACTTC; CDR3aa: CASSLTSGIEEQYF
d_gene: TRBD2; v_gene: TRBV18; abundance: -; j_gene: TRBJ2-7; CDR3nt: TGTGCCTCGGGACTAGGCTACGAGCAGTACTTC; CDR3aa: CASGLGYEQYF
d_gene: -; v_gene: TRBV5-4; abundance: -; j_gene: TRBJ1-2; CDR3nt: TGTGCCAGCAGCTTGGAACTACAGGGTTCGGGCTACACCTTC; CDR3aa: CASSLELQGSGYTF
d_gene: -; v_gene: TRBV6-5; abundance: -; j_gene: TRBJ1-1; CDR3nt: TGTGCCAGCAGTTACGGTGCGTCACGAAACACTGAAGCTTTCTTT; CDR3aa: CASSYGASRNTEAFF
d_gene: TRBD2; v_gene: TRBV28; abundance: once; j_gene: TRBJ2-2; CDR3nt: TGTGCCAGCAGTTTACTGGCTAGCGGGAGCGCCGGGGAGCTGTTTTTT; CDR3aa: CASSLLASGSAGELFF
d_gene: -; v_gene: TRBV20-1; abundance: -; j_gene: TRBJ2-7; CDR3nt: TGCAGTGCTTACTATGGAGGAGAGCAGTACTTC; CDR3aa: CSAYYGGEQYF
d_gene: TRBD2; v_gene: TRBV7-6; abundance: once; j_gene: TRBJ2-7; CDR3nt: TGTGCCAGCAGCTTAGCGGGAGGGCGAGACGAGCAGTACTTC; CDR3aa: CASSLAGGRDEQYF
d_gene: -; v_gene: TRBV6-1; abundance: -; j_gene: TRBJ1-2; CDR3nt: TGTGCCAGCAGTTTAGGGACTTCTGACTATGGCTACACCTTC; CDR3aa: CASSLGTSDYGYTF
d_gene: -; v_gene: TRBV19; abundance: -; j_gene: TRBJ1-2; CDR3nt: TGTGCCAGTAGTCTACGACAGGTGTGGAGTGATGGCTACACCTTC; CDR3aa: CASSLRQVWSDGYTF
d_gene: -; v_gene: TRBV20-1; abundance: -; j_gene: TRBJ2-1; CDR3nt: TGCAGTGCCCGTCCCTACAATGAGCAGTTCTTC; CDR3aa: CSARPYNEQFF
d_gene: -; v_gene: TRBV11-2; abundance: -; j_gene: TRBJ2-1; CDR3nt: TGTGCCAGCAGCTCTAACTGGGCCACAGGCAATGAGCAGTTCTTC; CDR3aa: CASSSNWATGNEQFF
d_gene: TRBD2; v_gene: TRBV30; abundance: once; j_gene: TRBJ2-3; CDR3nt: TGTGCCTGGAGTCCAGGACTAGCGGGGGGCACAGATACGCAGTATTTT; CDR3aa: CAWSPGLAGGTDTQYF
d_gene: -; v_gene: TRBV6-5; abundance: few; j_gene: TRBJ1-5; CDR3nt: TGTGCCAGCAAGTCCGGTTCCGATCAGCCCCAGCATTTT; CDR3aa: CASKSGSDQPQHF
d_gene: -; v_gene: TRBV15; abundance: -; j_gene: TRBJ1-5; CDR3nt: TGTGCCACCAGCAGCCCCAGGGACACCTATCAGCCCCAGCATTTT; CDR3aa: CATSSPRDTYQPQHF
d_gene: TRBD2; v_gene: TRBV7-9; abundance: few; j_gene: TRBJ2-7; CDR3nt: TGTGCCAGCAGCTGGCGGGGGGCCCCCGGCGAGCAGTACTTC; CDR3aa: CASSWRGAPGEQYF
d_gene: TRBD2; v_gene: TRBV6-6; abundance: -; j_gene: TRBJ2-1; CDR3nt: TGTGCCAGCAGTTACGGGGGACTAGCGGGCGTCAATGAGCAGTTCTTC; CDR3aa: CASSYGGLAGVNEQFF
d_gene: TRBD1; v_gene: TRBV29-1; abundance: -; j_gene: TRBJ1-1; CDR3nt: TGCAGCGTTGTATTGGGGGACAGGGGGAACACTGAAGCTTTCTTT; CDR3aa: CSVVLGDRGNTEAFF
d_gene: TRBD1; v_gene: TRBV5-4; abundance: -; j_gene: TRBJ2-5; CDR3nt: TGTGCCAGCAGCTCGGGACAGGGGGAAGAGACCCAGTACTTC; CDR3aa: CASSSGQGEETQYF
d_gene: -; v_gene: TRBV5-1; abundance: -; j_gene: TRBJ1-1; CDR3nt: TGCGCCAGCAGAAGGACGGAGGCTGAAGCTTTCTTT; CDR3aa: CASRRTEAEAFF
d_gene: TRBD1; v_gene: TRBV2; abundance: -; j_gene: TRBJ1-2; CDR3nt: TGTGCCAGCACAAGGGACAGGGGTAACTATGGCTACACCTTC; CDR3aa: CASTRDRGNYGYTF
d_gene: TRBD1; v_gene: TRBV7-6; abundance: -; j_gene: TRBJ1-4; CDR3nt: TGTGCCAGCAGCTTAGAGGCAAACAGGGGTGATGAAAAACTGTTTTTT; CDR3aa: CASSLEANRGDEKLFF
d_gene: -; v_gene: TRBV9; abundance: -; j_gene: TRBJ2-7; CDR3nt: TGTGCCAGCAGCGTAGGAGGGACACCCACCTACGAGCAGTACTTC; CDR3aa: CASSVGGTPTYEQYF
d_gene: -; v_gene: TRBV25-1; abundance: once; j_gene: TRBJ1-2; CDR3nt: TGTGCCAGCAGTGACGAGGTACGGAACTATGGCTACACCTTC; CDR3aa: CASSDEVRNYGYTF
d_gene: -; v_gene: TRBV7-9; abundance: -; j_gene: TRBJ2-1; CDR3nt: TGTGCCAGCAGCTTCGCCGGCGGGATCTACAATGAGCAGTTCTTC; CDR3aa: CASSFAGGIYNEQFF
d_gene: -; v_gene: TRBV4-1; abundance: -; j_gene: TRBJ2-1; CDR3nt: TGCGCCAGCAGCTGGACAGTACCCGTCAATGAGCAGTTCTTC; CDR3aa: CASSWTVPVNEQFF
d_gene: -; v_gene: TRBV10-3; abundance: -; j_gene: TRBJ1-1; CDR3nt: TGTGCCATCAGTGTGTCACCGACGCTATTAACGGGCACTGAAGCTTTCTTT; CDR3aa: CAISVSPTLLTGTEAFF
d_gene: -; v_gene: TRBV13; abundance: -; j_gene: TRBJ2-3; CDR3nt: TGTGCCAGCAGCCAAGGGACTCTACTGGGGGATACGCAGTATTTT; CDR3aa: CASSQGTLLGDTQYF
d_gene: TRBD1; v_gene: TRBV4-1; abundance: once; j_gene: TRBJ2-1; CDR3nt: TGCGCCAGCAGCCGGGGACAGGGATACAATGAGCAGTTCTTC; CDR3aa: CASSRGQGYNEQFF
d_gene: -; v_gene: TRBV11-2; abundance: -; j_gene: TRBJ1-5; CDR3nt: TGTGCCAGCAGCCGGGTTGATAGCAATCAGCCCCAGCATTTT; CDR3aa: CASSRVDSNQPQHF
d_gene: -; v_gene: TRBV6-5; abundance: -; j_gene: TRBJ1-2; CDR3nt: TGTGCCAGCAGGTCGGGGGGTCCGCGTGGCTACACCTTC; CDR3aa: CASRSGGPRGYTF
d_gene: TRBD1; v_gene: TRBV29-1; abundance: -; j_gene: TRBJ2-5; CDR3nt: TGCAGCGTTGAAGTCGGGGACAGGCAATCGGCAGAGACCCAGTACTTC; CDR3aa: CSVEVGDRQSAETQYF
d_gene: TRBD2; v_gene: TRBV10-3; abundance: -; j_gene: TRBJ2-2; CDR3nt: TGTGCCATCAGTGAAGGAGCGGGAAGCACCGGGGAGCTGTTTTTT; CDR3aa: CAISEGAGSTGELFF
d_gene: -; v_gene: TRBV5-1; abundance: -; j_gene: TRBJ1-3; CDR3nt: TGCGCCAGCAGCCTTAGAGCGGGGTTCTATGGAAACACCATATATTTT; CDR3aa: CASSLRAGFYGNTIYF
d_gene: -; v_gene: TRBV4-1; abundance: -; j_gene: TRBJ2-7; CDR3nt: TGCGCCAGCAGCCTCCAGGGGGGCTACGAGCAGTACTTC; CDR3aa: CASSLQGGYEQYF
d_gene: TRBD1; v_gene: TRBV7-3; abundance: -; j_gene: TRBJ2-7; CDR3nt: TGTGCCAGCAGCTTATCAGGGGGTGGTTCCTACGAGCAGTACTTC; CDR3aa: CASSLSGGGSYEQYF
d_gene: TRBD2; v_gene: TRBV7-6; abundance: -; j_gene: TRBJ2-7; CDR3nt: TGTGCCAGCAGCTTTCGCCCGGGACTAGCGTCCTACGAGCAGTACTTC; CDR3aa: CASSFRPGLASYEQYF
d_gene: TRBD1; v_gene: TRBV15; abundance: -; j_gene: TRBJ2-3; CDR3nt: TGTGCCACCAGCAGAAGAGGGGGTCAGGGGGCAGATACGCAGTATTTT; CDR3aa: CATSRRGGQGADTQYF
d_gene: TRBD1; v_gene: TRBV27; abundance: -; j_gene: TRBJ2-7; CDR3nt: TGTGCCAGCAGTACCACCGGGACAGTGTACGAGCAGTACTTC; CDR3aa: CASSTTGTVYEQYF
d_gene: TRBD2; v_gene: TRBV28; abundance: -; j_gene: TRBJ2-5; CDR3nt: TGTGCCAGCAGTTTGTGGACTAGCGGGAGGCTGGAGGTAACCCAGTACTTC; CDR3aa: CASSLWTSGRLEVTQYF